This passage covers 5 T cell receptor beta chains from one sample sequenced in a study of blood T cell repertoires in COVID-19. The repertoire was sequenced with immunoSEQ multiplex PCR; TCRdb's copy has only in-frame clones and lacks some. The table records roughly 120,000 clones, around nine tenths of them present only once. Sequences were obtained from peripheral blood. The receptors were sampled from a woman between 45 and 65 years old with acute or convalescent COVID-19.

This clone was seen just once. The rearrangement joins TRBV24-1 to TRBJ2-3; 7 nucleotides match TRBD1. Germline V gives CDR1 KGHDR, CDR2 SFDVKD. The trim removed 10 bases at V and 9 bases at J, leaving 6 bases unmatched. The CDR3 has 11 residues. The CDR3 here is CATEGAGTQYF. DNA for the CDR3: TGTGCCACAGAGGGGGCAGGGACGCAGTATTTT.

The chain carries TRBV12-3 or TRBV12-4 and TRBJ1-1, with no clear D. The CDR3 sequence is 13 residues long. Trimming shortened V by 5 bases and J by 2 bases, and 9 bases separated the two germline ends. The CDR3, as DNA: TGTGCCAGCAGTCTACTGAAAAACACTGAAGCTTTCTTT. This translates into CASSLLKNTEAFF.

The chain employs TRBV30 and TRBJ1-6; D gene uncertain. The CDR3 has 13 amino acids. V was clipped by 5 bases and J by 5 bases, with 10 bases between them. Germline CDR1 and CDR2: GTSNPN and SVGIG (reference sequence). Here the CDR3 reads CAWSRENNSPLHF. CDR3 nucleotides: TGTGCCTGGTCACGGGAGAATAATTCACCCCTCCACTTT.

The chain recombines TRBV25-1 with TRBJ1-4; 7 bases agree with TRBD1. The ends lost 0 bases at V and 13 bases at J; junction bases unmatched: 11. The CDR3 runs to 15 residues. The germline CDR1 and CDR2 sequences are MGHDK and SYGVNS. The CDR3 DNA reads TGTGCCAGCAGTGAATATGGAACAGGGGATTTACGACTGTTTTTT. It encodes CASSEYGTGDLRLFF.

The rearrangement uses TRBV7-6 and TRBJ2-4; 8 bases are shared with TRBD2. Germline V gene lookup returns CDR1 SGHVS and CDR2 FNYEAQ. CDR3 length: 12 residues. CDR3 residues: CVCGGIKNIQYF. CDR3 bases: TGTGTCTGCGGGGGGATAAAAAACATTCAGTACTTC. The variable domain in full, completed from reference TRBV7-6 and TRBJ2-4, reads GAGVSQSPRYKVTKRGQDVALRCDPISGHVSLYWYRQALGQGPEFLTYFNYEAQQDKSGLPNDRFSAERPEGSISTLTIQRTEQRDSAMYRCVCGGIKNIQYFGAGTRLSVL.